This T cell receptor beta chain was found in a study of blood T cell repertoires in COVID-19. V was pared by 6 bases and J by 4 bases, with 15 bases between. This CDR3 is 14 amino acids long. Germline V gene sequence: CDR1 LNHDA, CDR2 SQIVND (reference sequence). Assay used: immunoSEQ multiplex PCR; TCRdb lists only in-frame clones, some missing. The table shows roughly 170,000 clones, with less than 85% occurring only once. Sequenced: PBMCs or T cells enriched from blood (not recorded which). The chain links TRBV19 to TRBJ1-2; a possible D gene is TRBD1 (5 bases). The sequence was collected from a man aged 50 to 59 who had recovered from COVID-19. Here the CDR3 reads CASSGQGSLYGYTF. In DNA, the CDR3 is TGTGCCAGTAGCGGGCAGGGAAGTCTCTATGGCTACACCTTC.